This T cell receptor beta chain was retrieved from a study of T cells expressing NK-cell markers. Study information: HCMV serostatus: seven of eight sequenced donors positive, one negative.

Turning to this clonotype: Its antigen is undetermined.

cDNA encoding TCR beta was synthesized via 5'RACE template switching incorporating UMIs. TCRdb reprocessed the 5' RACE reads and reports one entry per CDR3 protein, with no DNA. The sample totals a few hundred thousand distinct CDR3 sequences. Study observations and caveats: In about six donors, dominant CD3+CD56+NKG2C+ clonotypes ranked among the top 10 CD8+ clonotypes.

Looked up from germline, CDR1 is WNHNN and CDR2 is SYGVQD (reference sequence). The CDR3 extends over 14 amino acids. This chain connects TRBV10-1 to TRBJ2-3. This receptor was identified in a woman aged 50 to 60 in good health. Sequencing was done on a sample of blood T cells: a sorted CD56 or NKG2C T cell subset, CD4+ or CD8+ T cells, or bulk PBMC T cells (not recorded which). CDR3 sequence: CASSASASTDTQYF.